The 5 T cell receptor beta chains presented below share a single source sample, sequenced in a study of response to subunit inactivated influenza vaccine. TCRdb passed the RT-PCR reads through MiXCR, listing each CDR3 protein once. The sample gives a few hundred thousand distinct CDR3 sequences, about 20% of which show up once; 10% to 13% is in the top ten. The starting material was PBMCs from blood, obtained less than 22 months after vaccination. Receptors originate from a man in his fifties or sixties who received an inactivated influenza vaccine.

V gene TRBV11-1 combines with J gene TRBJ2-1, with D possibly called TRBD1 or TRBD2 (5 bases each). Germline V gene lookup returns CDR1 SGHAT and CDR2 FQDESV (reference sequence). This CDR3 is built from 15 residues. Trimming took 7 bases from V and 1 from J, leaving 14 bases between them. In DNA form, the CDR3 reads TGTGCCAGCACCCCAGGGACGGGATCCTACAATGAGCAGTTCTTC. Its translation: CASTPGTGSYNEQFF.

A remark on this clonotype: A read error may produce the germline difference seen at one junction end. The CDR3 DNA reads as TGTGCCAGCAGCCAAACAGGGGCCGGATATTTT. This translates into CASSQTGAGYF. The rearrangement uses TRBV6-6 and TRBJ1-5; 7 bases map to TRBD1. This CDR3 has 11 amino acids. Germline V gives CDR1 MNHNY, CDR2 SVGAGI (reference sequence).

The genes are TRBV11-3 and TRBJ2-1, with TRBD1 as a possible D gene (5 bases). The V end was cut by 0 bases, the J end by 2 bases, with 11 bases between. Germline-derived CDR1 and CDR2 are SGHNT and YENEEA. The length of the CDR3 is 16 residues. The CDR3 DNA is TGTGCCAGCAGCTTAGAACCCAGGGAACCCTACAATGAGCAGTTCTTC. Protein sequence: CASSLEPREPYNEQFF.

V usage is TRBV30 and J usage is TRBJ1-2; TRBD1 aligns across 7 bases. This CDR3 spans 12 amino acids. V lost 5 bases, J lost 8 bases, and 8 bases stayed unmatched. Germline CDR1 is GTSNPN and CDR2 is SVGIG (reference sequence). CDR3 DNA sequence: TGTGCCTGGGACAGGGAGTATTTGGGCTACACCTTC. Protein sequence: CAWDREYLGYTF.

This clonotype has only a few counts. The chain uses TRBV9 and TRBJ2-1, with D possibly called TRBD1 or TRBD2 (5 bases each). Trimming left V 2 bases short and J 5 bases short, with 14 bases between. The germline gives CDR1 SGDLS, CDR2 YYNGEE. The CDR3 spans 15 residues. CDR3: CASSVRDRYNNEQFF. The CDR3 coding sequence is TGTGCCAGCAGCGTCCGGGACCGCTACAACAATGAGCAGTTCTTC.